Sequencing of this T cell receptor beta chain was carried out in a study of T cells in Graves' hyperthyroidism and ophthalmopathy. Out of 8.5 to 10 ml of fresh peripheral blood came the PBMCs. The CDR3 is made up of 12 amino acids. Trimming cost V 8 bases and J 1 base, with 9 bases left between them. The germline V gene has CDR1 MDHEN and CDR2 SYDVKM. Researchers took RNA transcripts and amplified the TCR beta CDR3 regions from them. Primed by the HTBI set, a first-round RT-PCR was run on the TCR CDR3. Via MiXCR, TCRdb re-called the multiplex PCR reads, giving one row per CDR3 protein. The sample consists of about 640,000 distinct CDR3 sequences, 20% of them appearing once.

J is TRBJ2-7 and V is TRBV28, with unresolved D. The sample consisted of blood. The sequence was collected from a man aged 25 to 40 with Graves' ophthalmopathy. In nucleotides, the CDR3 is TGTGCCAGCCCTCGCGGTTCCTACGAGCAGTACTTC. It yields the protein CASPRGSYEQYF.